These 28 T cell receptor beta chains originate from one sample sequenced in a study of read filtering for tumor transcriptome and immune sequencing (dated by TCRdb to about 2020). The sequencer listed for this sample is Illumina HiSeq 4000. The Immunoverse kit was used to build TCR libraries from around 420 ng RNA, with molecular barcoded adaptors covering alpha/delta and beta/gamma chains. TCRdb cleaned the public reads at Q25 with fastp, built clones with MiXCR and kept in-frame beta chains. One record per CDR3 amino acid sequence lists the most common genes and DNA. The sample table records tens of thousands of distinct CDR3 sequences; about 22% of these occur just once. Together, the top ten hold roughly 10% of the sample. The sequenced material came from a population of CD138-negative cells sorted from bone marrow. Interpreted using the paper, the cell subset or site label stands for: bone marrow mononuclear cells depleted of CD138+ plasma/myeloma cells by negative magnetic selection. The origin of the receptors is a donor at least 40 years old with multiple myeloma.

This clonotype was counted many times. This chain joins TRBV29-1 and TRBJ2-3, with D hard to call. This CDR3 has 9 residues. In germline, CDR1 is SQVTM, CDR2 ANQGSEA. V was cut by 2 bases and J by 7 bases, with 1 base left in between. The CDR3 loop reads CSVENTQYF. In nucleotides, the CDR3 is TGCAGCGTTGAAAATACGCAGTATTTT.

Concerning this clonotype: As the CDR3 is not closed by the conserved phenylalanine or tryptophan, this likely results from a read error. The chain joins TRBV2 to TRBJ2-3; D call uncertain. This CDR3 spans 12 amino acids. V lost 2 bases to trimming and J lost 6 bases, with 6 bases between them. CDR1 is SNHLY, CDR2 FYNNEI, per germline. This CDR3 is CASSESVDTQYY. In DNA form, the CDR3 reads TGTGCCAGCAGTGAATCTGTGGATACGCAGTATTAT.

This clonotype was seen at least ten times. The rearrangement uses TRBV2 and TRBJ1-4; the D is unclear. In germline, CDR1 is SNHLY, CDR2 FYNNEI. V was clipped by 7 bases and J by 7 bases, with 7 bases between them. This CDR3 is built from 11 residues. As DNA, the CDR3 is TGTGCCAGCAAATCGTCTGAAAAACTGTTTTTT. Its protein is CASKSSEKLFF. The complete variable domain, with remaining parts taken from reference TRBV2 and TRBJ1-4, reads EPEVTQTPSHQVTQMGQEVILRCVPISNHLYFYWYRQILGQKVEFLVSFYNNEISEKSEIFDDQFSVERPDGSNFTLKIRSTKLEDSAMYFCASKSSEKLFFGSGTQLSVL.

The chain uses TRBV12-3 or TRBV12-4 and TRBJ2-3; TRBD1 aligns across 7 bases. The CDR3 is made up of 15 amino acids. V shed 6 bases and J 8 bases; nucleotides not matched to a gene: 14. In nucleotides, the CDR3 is TGTGCCAGCAGCCGCAAGGGACAGCCCCAGGGTACGCAGTATTTT. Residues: CASSRKGQPQGTQYF.

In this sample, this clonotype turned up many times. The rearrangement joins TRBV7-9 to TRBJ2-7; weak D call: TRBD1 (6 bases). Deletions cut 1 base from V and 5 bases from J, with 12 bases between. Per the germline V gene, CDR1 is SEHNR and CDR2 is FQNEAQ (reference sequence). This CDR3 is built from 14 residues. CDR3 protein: CASSLGPQGNEQYF. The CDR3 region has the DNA TGTGCCAGCAGCTTAGGGCCCCAGGGGAACGAGCAGTACTTC.

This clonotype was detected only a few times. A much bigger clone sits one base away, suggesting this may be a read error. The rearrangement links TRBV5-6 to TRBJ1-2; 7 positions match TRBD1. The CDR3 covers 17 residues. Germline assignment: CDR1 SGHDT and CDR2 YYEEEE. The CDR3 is CASSRGSRTGTNYGYIF. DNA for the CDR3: TGTGCCAGCAGCCGAGGTTCCAGGACAGGAACTAACTATGGCTACATCTTC.

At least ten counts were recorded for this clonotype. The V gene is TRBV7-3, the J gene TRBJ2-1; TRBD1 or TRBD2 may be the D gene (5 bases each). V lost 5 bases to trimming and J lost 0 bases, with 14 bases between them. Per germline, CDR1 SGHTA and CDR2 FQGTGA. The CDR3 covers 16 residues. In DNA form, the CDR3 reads TGTGCCAGCAGCCCTGAGGGGCGATACTCCTACAATGAGCAGTTCTTC. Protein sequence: CASSPEGRYSYNEQFF.

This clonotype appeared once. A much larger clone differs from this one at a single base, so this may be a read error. Written as DNA, the CDR3 is TGTGCCAGCAGTTCCGTCGGGACAGGGGACCAAGAGACCCAGTACTTC. Translated: CASSSVGTGDQETQYF. The chain recombines TRBV28 with TRBJ2-5; 10 bases line up with TRBD1. Looked up from germline, CDR1 is MDHEN and CDR2 is SYDVKM. V lost 4 bases, J lost 0 bases, and 5 bases stayed unmatched. The CDR3 extends over 16 amino acids.

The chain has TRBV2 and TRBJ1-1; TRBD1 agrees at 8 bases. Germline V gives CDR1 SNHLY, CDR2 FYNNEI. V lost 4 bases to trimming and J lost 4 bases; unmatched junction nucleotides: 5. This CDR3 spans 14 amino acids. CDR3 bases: TGTGCCAGCAGTGGCCAGGGGGCTATCACTGAAGCTTTCTTT. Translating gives CASSGQGAITEAFF. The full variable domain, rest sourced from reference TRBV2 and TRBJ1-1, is EPEVTQTPSHQVTQMGQEVILRCVPISNHLYFYWYRQILGQKVEFLVSFYNNEISEKSEIFDDQFSVERPDGSNFTLKIRSTKLEDSAMYFCASSGQGAITEAFFGQGTRLTVV.

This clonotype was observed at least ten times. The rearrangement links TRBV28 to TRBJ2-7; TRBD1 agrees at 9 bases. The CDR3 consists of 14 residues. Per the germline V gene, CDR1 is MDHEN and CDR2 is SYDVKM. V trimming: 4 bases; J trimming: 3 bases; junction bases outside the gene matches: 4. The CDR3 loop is CASSSPGQGYEQYF. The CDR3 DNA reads TGTGCCAGCAGTTCTCCGGGACAGGGCTACGAGCAGTACTTC.

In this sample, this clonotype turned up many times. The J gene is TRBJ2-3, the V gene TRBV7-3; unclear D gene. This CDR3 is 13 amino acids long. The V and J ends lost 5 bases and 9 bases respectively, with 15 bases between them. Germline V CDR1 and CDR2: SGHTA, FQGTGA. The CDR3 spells CASSPVPSVTQYF. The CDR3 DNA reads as TGTGCCAGCAGCCCGGTCCCCAGTGTGACGCAGTATTTT.

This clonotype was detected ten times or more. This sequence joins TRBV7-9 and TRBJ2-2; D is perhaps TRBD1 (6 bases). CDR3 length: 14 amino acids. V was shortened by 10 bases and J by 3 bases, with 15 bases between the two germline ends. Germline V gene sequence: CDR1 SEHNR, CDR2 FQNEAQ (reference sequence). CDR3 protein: CATRPGADTGELFF. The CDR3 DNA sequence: TGTGCCACGAGACCAGGGGCGGACACCGGGGAGCTGTTTTTT.

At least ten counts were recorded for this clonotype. The DNA of the CDR3 is TGCAGTGCTAGAGTTGACAGTATCCAAGCTTTCTTT. The encoded protein is CSARVDSIQAFF. The J gene is TRBJ1-1, the V gene TRBV20-1, with TRBD1 as a possible D gene (5 bases). This CDR3 is 12 amino acids long. CDR1 is DFQATT, CDR2 SNEGSKA, per germline (reference sequence). The V gene lost 1 base and the J gene lost 9 bases, with 12 bases spanning the gap.

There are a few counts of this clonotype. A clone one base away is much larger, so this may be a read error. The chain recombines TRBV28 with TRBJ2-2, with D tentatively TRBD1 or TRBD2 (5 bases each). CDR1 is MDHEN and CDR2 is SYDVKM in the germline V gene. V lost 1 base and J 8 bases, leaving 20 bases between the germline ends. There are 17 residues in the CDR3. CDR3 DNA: TGTGCCAGCAGTTTATACGGGATAGGGGCGAGTCGTGGGGAGCTGTTTTTT. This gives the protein CASSLYGIGASRGELFF.

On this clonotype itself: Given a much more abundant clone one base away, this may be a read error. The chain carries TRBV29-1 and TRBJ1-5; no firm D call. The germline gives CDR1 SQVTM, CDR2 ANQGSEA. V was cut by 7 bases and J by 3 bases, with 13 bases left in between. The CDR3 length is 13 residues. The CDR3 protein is CSAGVRVNQPQHF. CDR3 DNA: TGCAGCGCTGGAGTAAGGGTCAATCAGCCCCAGCATTTT. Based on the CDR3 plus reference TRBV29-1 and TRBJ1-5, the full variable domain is SAVISQKPSRDICQRGTSLTIQCQVDSQVTMMFWYRQQPGQSLTLIATANQGSEATYESGFVIDKFPISRPNLTFSTLTVSNMSPEDSSIYLCSAGVRVNQPQHFGDGTRLSIL.

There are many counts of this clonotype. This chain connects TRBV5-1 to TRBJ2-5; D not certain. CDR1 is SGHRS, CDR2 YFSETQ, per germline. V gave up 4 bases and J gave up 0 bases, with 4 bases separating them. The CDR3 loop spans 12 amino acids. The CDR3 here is CASSGNQETQYF. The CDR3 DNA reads TGCGCCAGCAGCGGGAACCAAGAGACCCAGTACTTC.

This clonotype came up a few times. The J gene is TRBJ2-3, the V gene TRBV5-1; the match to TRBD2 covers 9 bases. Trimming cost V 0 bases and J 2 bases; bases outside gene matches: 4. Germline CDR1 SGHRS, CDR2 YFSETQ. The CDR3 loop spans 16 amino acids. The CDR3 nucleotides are TGCGCCAGCAGCTTGGAGACTAGCGGCCCCACAGATACGCAGTATTTT. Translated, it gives CASSLETSGPTDTQYF.

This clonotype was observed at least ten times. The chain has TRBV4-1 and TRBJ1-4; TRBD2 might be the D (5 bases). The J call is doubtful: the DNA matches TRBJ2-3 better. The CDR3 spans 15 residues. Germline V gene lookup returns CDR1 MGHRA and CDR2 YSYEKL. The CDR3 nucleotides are TGCGCCAGCAGCCAAGGTAGGAGCGAAACGGAGGCGCAGTATTTT. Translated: CASSQGRSETEAQYF.

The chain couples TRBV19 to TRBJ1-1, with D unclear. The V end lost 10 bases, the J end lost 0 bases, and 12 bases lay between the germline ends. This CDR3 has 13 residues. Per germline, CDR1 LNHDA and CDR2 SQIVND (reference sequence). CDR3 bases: TGTGCCACCCACTCGAGGGTGAACACTGAAGCTTTCTTT. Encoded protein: CATHSRVNTEAFF.

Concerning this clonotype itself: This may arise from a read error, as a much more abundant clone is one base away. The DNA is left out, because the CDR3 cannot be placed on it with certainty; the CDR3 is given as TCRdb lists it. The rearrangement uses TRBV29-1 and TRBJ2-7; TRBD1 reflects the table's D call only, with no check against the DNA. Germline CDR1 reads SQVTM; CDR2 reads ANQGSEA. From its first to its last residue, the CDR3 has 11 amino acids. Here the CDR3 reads CSVASGAERYF.

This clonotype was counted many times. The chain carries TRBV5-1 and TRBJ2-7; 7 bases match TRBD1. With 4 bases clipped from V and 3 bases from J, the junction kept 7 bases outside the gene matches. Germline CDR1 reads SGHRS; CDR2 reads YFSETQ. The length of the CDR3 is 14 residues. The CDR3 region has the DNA TGCGCCAGCAGCCCCTCCGGGACAGACTACGAGCAGTACTTC. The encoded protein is CASSPSGTDYEQYF.

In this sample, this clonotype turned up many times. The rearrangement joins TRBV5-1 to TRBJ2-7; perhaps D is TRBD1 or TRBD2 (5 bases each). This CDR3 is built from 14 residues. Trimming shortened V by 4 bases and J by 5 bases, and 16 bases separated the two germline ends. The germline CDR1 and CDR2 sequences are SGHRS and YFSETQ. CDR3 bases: TGCGCCAGCAGCACCGGGACGGCCCTGCACGAGCAGTACTTC. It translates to CASSTGTALHEQYF.

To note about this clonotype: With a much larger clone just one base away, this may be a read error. The CDR3 loop is CSVVLGGLGQPQHF. CDR3 DNA sequence: TGCAGCGTTGTTCTGGGGGGTTTAGGTCAGCCCCAGCATTTT. V gene TRBV29-1 combines with J gene TRBJ1-5, with D perhaps matching TRBD1 (5 bases). Germline CDR1 SQVTM, CDR2 ANQGSEA. The CDR3 has 14 residues. Between the trimmed V and J ends, which lost 4 bases and 6 bases, there was a span of 16 bases.

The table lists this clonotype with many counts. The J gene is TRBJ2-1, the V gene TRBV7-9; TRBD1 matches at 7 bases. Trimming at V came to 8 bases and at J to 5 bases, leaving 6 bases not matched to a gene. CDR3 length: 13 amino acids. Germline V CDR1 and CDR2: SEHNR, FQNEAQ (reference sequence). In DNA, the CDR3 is TGTGCCAGCTTGGACAGGAGCCACAATGAGCAGTTCTTC. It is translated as CASLDRSHNEQFF. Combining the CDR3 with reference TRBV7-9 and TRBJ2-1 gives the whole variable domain DTGVSQNPRHKITKRGQNVTFRCDPISEHNRLYWYRQTLGQGPEFLTYFQNEAQLEKSRLLSDRFSAERPKGSFSTLEIQRTEQGDSAMYLCASLDRSHNEQFFGPGTRLTVL.

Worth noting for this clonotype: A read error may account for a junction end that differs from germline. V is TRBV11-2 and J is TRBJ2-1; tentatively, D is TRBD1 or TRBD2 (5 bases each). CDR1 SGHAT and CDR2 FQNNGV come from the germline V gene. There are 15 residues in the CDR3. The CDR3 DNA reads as TGTGCCAGCAGCTGGGGACGGAAGGGTTACAATGAGCAGCTCTTC. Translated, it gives CASSWGRKGYNEQLF. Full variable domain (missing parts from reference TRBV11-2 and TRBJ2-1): EAGVAQSPRYKIIEKRQSVAFWCNPISGHATLYWYQQILGQGPKLLIQFQNNGVVDDSQLPKDRFSAERLKGVDSTLKIQPAKLEDSAVYLCASSWGRKGYNEQLFGPGTRLTVL.

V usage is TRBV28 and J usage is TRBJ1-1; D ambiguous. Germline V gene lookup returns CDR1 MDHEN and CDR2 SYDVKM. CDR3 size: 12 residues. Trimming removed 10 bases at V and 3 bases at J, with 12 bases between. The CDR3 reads CATGVGDTEAFF. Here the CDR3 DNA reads TGTGCCACCGGCGTCGGGGACACTGAAGCTTTCTTT.

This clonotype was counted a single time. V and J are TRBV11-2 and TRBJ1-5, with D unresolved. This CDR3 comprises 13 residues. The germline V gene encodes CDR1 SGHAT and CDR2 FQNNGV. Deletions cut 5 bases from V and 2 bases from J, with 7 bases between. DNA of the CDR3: TGTGCCAGCAGCCGGAGGCGCAATCAGCCCCAGCATTTT. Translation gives CASSRRRNQPQHF.

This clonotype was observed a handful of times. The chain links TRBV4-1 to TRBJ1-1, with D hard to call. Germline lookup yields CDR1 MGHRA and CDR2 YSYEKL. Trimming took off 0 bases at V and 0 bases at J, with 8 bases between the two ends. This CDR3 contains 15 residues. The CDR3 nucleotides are TGCGCCAGCAGCCAAGAGTACAGTTTGAACACTGAAGCTTTCTTT. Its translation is CASSQEYSLNTEAFF.